Below, 9 T cell receptor beta chains from the same sample are listed, as sequenced in a study of long-term antiretroviral therapy in people with HIV. The assay used was immunoSEQ (version v3.0), run at survey level. Some clones are missing from TCRdb's copy, which holds only in-frame ones; the method was immunoSEQ multiplex PCR. The sample consists of about 28,000 clones, about 87% of them appearing once. This sample comprised unsorted PBMCs, obtained 3.2 years before starting antiretroviral therapy. These receptors were collected from a man aged 45-65 years with HIV.

J is TRBJ2-7 and V is TRBV18, with D perhaps TRBD1 (5 bases). V was trimmed by 3 bases and J by 9 bases, leaving 15 bases between them. CDR1 is KGHSH, CDR2 LQKENI, per germline. There are 13 residues in the CDR3. The CDR3 reads CASSPPSREGQYF. The DNA of the CDR3 is TGTGCCAGCTCACCCCCGAGCAGGGAAGGGCAGTACTTC.

The chain links TRBV2 to TRBJ2-3, with D hard to call. With 4 bases removed from V and 2 bases from J, the gap between germline ends came to 7 bases. Germline V CDR1 and CDR2: SNHLY, FYNNEI. This CDR3 is 13 amino acids long. CDR3 protein: CASSAEVTDTQYF. DNA for the CDR3: TGTGCCAGCAGTGCAGAGGTCACAGATACGCAGTATTTT.

This clone was seen only once. The chain uses TRBV28 and TRBJ1-2; 10 nucleotides align to TRBD1. CDR1 and CDR2 (germline): MDHEN, SYDVKM. The CDR3 contains 12 residues. V gave up 5 bases and J gave up 8 bases; unmatched junction bases: 2. The CDR3 here is CASSRQGAGYTF. The CDR3 nucleotides are TGTGCCAGCAGTCGACAGGGGGCGGGCTACACCTTC.

The rearrangement joins TRBV30 to TRBJ2-2; TRBD1 or TRBD2 may be the D gene (5 bases each). There are 16 residues in the CDR3. The V gene's germline CDR1 is GTSNPN and CDR2 SVGIG (reference sequence). Trimming left V 0 bases short and J 5 bases short, with 16 bases between. The CDR3 DNA reads TGTGCCTGGAGTGTACTGCAGGGTTCGGGGACCGGGGAGCTGTTTTTT. Protein: CAWSVLQGSGTGELFF.

The V and J genes are TRBV28 and TRBJ2-1, with 9 positions matching TRBD1. The CDR3 has 16 residues. Germline-derived CDR1 and CDR2 are MDHEN and SYDVKM. Germline trimming cut 6 bases from V and 3 bases from J; bases unmatched to any gene: 9. The CDR3 DNA reads TGTGCCAGCAGAAGGTCCGGACAGGGGCTCTACAATGAGCAGTTCTTC. It encodes CASRRSGQGLYNEQFF.

The chain carries TRBV5-1 and TRBJ2-5, with 9 bases matching TRBD1. V shed 5 bases, J shed 4 bases, and the junction held 12 bases outside the gene matches. Germline V CDR1 and CDR2: SGHRS, YFSETQ. CDR3 length: 16 amino acids. The CDR3 DNA is TGCGCCAGCAGTTACCTCGGACAGGGGTGGGGAGAGACCCAGTACTTC. Its protein product is CASSYLGQGWGETQYF.

The chain joins TRBV19 to TRBJ2-1; the D call may be TRBD1 or TRBD2 (5 bases each). V dropped 2 bases and J dropped 0 bases, with 14 bases sitting between them. The germline gives CDR1 LNHDA, CDR2 SQIVND (reference sequence). The CDR3 runs to 17 residues. CDR3 sequence (DNA): TGTGCCAGTAGTATACCCCATCGGGGACGCTCCTACAATGAGCAGTTCTTC. Its translation: CASSIPHRGRSYNEQFF.

The gene calls are TRBV7-8 and TRBJ1-5; tentatively, D is TRBD1 (6 bases). The germline V and J ends were trimmed by 4 bases and 0 bases, with 10 bases remaining between them. This CDR3 spans 15 amino acids. Germline loops: CDR1 SGHVS, CDR2 FQNEAQ. The CDR3 loop is CASSWYRDSNQPQHF. In nucleotides, the CDR3 is TGTGCCAGCAGCTGGTACAGGGATAGCAATCAGCCCCAGCATTTT.

The CDR3 DNA reads as TGTGCCAGCAGCTCGAACGGCGGGGGGGCGTACGAGCAGTACTTC. Its protein is CASSSNGGGAYEQYF. This chain links TRBV7-9 with TRBJ2-7; 9 bases are shared with TRBD2. V gave up 4 bases and J gave up 4 bases; unmatched junction bases: 8. This CDR3 spans 15 amino acids. CDR1 SEHNR and CDR2 FQNEAQ come from the germline V gene (reference sequence).